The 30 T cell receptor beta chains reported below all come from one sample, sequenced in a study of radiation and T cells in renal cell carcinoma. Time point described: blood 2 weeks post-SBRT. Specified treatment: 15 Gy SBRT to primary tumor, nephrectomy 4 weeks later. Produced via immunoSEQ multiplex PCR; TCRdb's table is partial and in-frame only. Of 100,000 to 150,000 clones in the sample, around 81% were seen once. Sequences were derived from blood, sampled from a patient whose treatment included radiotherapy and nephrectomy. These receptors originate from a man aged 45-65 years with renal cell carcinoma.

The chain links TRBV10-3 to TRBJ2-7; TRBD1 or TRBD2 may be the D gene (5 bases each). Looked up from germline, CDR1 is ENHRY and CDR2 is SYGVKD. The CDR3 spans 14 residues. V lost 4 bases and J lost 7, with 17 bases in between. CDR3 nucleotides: TGTGCCATCAGTGCAGGGACCCTGGGAGTGGAGCAGTACTTC. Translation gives CAISAGTLGVEQYF.

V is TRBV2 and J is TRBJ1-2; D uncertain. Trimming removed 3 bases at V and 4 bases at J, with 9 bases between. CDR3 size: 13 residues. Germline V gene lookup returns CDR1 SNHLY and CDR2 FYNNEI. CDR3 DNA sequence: TGTGCCAGCAGTGAGACCAGTCTCTATGGCTACACCTTC. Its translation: CASSETSLYGYTF. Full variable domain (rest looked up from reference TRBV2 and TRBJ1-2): EPEVTQTPSHQVTQMGQEVILRCVPISNHLYFYWYRQILGQKVEFLVSFYNNEISEKSEIFDDQFSVERPDGSNFTLKIRSTKLEDSAMYFCASSETSLYGYTFGSGTRLTVV.

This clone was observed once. The CDR3 DNA is TGTGCAATAGGGGGGAGTGCTCTGTCCTACAATGAGCAGTTCTTC. This sequence encodes CAIGGSALSYNEQFF. The V gene is TRBV6-1, the J gene TRBJ2-1; TRBD1 or TRBD2 may be the D gene (6 bases each). Germline loops: CDR1 MNHNS, CDR2 SASEGT. The CDR3 is 15 amino acids.

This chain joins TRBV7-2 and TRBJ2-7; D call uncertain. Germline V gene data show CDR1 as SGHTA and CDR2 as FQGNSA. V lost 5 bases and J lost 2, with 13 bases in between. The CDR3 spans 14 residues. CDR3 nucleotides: TGTGCCAGCAGCCCAAGAATAGTCCCCTACGAGCAGTACTTC. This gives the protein CASSPRIVPYEQYF.

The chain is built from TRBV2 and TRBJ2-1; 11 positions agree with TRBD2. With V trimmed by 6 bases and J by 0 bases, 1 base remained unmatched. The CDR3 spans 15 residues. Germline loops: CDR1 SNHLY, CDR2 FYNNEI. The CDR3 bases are TGTGCCAGCAGAGGACTAGCGGGCTCCTACAATGAGCAGTTCTTC. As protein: CASRGLAGSYNEQFF.

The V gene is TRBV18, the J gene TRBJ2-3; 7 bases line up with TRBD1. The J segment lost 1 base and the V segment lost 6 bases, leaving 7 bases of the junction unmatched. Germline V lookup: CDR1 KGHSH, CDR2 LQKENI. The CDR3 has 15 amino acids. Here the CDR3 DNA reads TGTGCCAGCTCCCTACTCGGACAGGGCACAGATACGCAGTATTTT. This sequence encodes CASSLLGQGTDTQYF.

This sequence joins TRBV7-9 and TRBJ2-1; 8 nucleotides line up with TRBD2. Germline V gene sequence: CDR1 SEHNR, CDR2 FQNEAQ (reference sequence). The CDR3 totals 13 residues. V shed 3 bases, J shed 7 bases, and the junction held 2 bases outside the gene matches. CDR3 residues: CASSFGGANEQFF. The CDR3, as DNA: TGTGCCAGCAGCTTCGGGGGGGCTAATGAGCAGTTCTTC.

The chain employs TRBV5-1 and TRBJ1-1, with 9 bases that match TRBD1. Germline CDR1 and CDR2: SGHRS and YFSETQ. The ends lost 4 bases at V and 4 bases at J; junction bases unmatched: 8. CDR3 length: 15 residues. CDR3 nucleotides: TGCGCCAGCAGCCCGGGGAGGGACAGGGCCACTGAAGCTTTCTTT. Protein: CASSPGRDRATEAFF.

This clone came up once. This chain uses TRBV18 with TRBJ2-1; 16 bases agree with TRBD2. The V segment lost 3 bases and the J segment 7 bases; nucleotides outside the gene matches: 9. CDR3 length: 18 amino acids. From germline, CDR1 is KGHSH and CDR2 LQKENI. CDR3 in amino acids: CASSPPGTSGGAWNEQFF. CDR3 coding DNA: TGTGCCAGCTCACCTCCCGGGACTAGCGGGGGGGCCTGGAATGAGCAGTTCTTC.

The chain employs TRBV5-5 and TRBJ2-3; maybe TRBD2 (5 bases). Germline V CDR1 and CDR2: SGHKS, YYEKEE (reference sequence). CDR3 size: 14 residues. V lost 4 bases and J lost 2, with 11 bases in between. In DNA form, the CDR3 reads TGTGCCAGCAGCCTGGAGCGGCACACAGATACGCAGTATTTT. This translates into CASSLERHTDTQYF.

This chain's CDR3 is CASRDRRTDTQYF. For the CDR3, the DNA is TGTGCCAGCAGGGACAGACGCACAGATACGCAGTATTTT. The rearrangement uses TRBV2 and TRBJ2-3, with a possible D match to TRBD1 (6 bases). Trimming cost V 6 bases and J 1 base, with 8 bases left between them. This CDR3 has 13 amino acids. Germline V gene data show CDR1 as SNHLY and CDR2 as FYNNEI.

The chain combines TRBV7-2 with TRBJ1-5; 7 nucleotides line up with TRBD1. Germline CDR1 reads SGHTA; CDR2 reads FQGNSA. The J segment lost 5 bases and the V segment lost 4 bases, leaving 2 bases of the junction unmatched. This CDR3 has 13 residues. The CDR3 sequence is CASSYTGDQPQHF. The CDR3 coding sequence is TGTGCCAGCAGCTACACAGGGGATCAGCCCCAGCATTTT.

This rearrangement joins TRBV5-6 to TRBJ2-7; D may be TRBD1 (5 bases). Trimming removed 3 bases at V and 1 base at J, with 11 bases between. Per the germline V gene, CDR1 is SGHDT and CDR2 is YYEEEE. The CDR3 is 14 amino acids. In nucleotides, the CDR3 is TGTGCCAGCAGCTGGGGCGCTCCTTCCTACGAGCAGTACTTC. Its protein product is CASSWGAPSYEQYF.

The CDR3 loop is CASSLAHQATNEKLFF. The CDR3 nucleotides read TGCGCCAGCAGCTTAGCTCATCAGGCAACTAATGAAAAACTGTTTTTT. The rearrangement uses TRBV5-1 and TRBJ1-4, with D uncertain. CDR3 size: 16 residues. In germline, CDR1 is SGHRS, CDR2 YFSETQ. Trimming took off 2 bases at V and 0 bases at J, with 11 bases between the two ends.

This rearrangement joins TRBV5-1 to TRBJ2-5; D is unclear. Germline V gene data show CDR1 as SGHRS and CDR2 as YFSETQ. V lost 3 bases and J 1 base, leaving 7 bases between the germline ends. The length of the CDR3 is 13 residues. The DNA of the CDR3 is TGCGCCAGCAGCTCTACAACCCAAGAGACCCAGTACTTC. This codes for CASSSTTQETQYF.

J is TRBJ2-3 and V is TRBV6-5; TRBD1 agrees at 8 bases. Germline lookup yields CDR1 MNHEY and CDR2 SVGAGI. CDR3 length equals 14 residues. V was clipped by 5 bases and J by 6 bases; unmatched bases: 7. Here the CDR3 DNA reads TGTGCCAGCAGTCCGGACAGGGCAGTGGATACGCAGTATTTT. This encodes CASSPDRAVDTQYF.

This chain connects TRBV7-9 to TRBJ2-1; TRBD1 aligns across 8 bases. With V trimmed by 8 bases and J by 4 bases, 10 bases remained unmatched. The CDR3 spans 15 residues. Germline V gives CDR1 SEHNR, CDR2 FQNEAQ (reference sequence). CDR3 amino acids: CASDQGQGLYNEQFF. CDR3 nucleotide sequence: TGTGCCAGCGACCAAGGACAGGGATTATACAATGAGCAGTTCTTC. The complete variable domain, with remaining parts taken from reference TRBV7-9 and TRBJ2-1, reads DTGVSQNPRHKITKRGQNVTFRCDPISEHNRLYWYRQTLGQGPEFLTYFQNEAQLEKSRLLSDRFSAERPKGSFSTLEIQRTEQGDSAMYLCASDQGQGLYNEQFFGPGTRLTVL.

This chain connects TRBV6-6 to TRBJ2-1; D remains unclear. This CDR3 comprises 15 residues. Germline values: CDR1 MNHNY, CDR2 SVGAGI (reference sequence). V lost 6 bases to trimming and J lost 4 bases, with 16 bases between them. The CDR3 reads CASRTTGGAYNEQFF. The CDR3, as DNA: TGTGCCAGCAGGACCACGGGCGGAGCATACAATGAGCAGTTCTTC.

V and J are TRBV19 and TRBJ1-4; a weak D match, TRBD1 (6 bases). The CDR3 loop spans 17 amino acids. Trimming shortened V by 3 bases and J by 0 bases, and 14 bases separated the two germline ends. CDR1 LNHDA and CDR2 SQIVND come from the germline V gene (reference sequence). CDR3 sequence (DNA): TGTGCCAGTAGTATGGGGGCAGGTATCACAACTAATGAAAAACTGTTTTTT. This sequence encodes CASSMGAGITTNEKLFF.

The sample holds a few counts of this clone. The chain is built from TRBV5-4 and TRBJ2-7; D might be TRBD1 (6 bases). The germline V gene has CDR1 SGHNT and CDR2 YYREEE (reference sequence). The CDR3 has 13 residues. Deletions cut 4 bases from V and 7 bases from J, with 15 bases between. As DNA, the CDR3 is TGTGCCAGCAGCCACACAGGGTCGGGGGAGCAGTACTTC. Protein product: CASSHTGSGEQYF.

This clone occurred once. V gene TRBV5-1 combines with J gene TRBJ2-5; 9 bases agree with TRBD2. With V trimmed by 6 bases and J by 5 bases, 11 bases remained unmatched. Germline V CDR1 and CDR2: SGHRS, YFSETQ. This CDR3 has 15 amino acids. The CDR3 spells CASNAMGTSQETQYF. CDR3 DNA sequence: TGCGCCAGCAACGCCATGGGGACTAGCCAGGAGACCCAGTACTTC. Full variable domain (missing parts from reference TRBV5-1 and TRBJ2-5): KAGVTQTPRYLIKTRGQQVTLSCSPISGHRSVSWYQQTPGQGLQFLFEYFSETQRNKGNFPGRFSGRQFSNSRSEMNVSTLELGDSALYLCASNAMGTSQETQYFGPGTRLLVL.

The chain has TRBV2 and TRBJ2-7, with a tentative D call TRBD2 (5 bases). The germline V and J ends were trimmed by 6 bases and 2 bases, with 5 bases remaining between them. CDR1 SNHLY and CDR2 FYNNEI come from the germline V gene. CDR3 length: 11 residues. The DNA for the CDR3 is TGTGCCAGCAGCGGGGCCTACGAGCAGTACTTC. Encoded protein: CASSGAYEQYF.

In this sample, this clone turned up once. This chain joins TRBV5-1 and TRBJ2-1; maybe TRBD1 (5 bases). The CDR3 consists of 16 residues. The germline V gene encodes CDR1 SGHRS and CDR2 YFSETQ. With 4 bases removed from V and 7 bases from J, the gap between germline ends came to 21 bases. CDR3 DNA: TGCGCCAGCAGCCGACAGTCCGGCGAGATCGTTAATGAGCAGTTCTTC. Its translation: CASSRQSGEIVNEQFF.

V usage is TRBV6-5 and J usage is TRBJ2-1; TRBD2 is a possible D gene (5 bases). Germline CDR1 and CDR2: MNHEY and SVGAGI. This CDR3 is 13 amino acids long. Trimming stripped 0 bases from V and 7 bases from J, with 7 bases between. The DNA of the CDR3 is TGTGCCAGCAGTTACTCTACGGGGAATGAGCAGTTCTTC. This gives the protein CASSYSTGNEQFF.

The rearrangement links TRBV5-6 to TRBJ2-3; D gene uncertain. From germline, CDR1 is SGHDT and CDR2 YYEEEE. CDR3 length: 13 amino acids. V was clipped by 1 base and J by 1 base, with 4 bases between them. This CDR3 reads CASSLYGTDTQYF. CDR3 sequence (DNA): TGTGCCAGCAGCTTGTACGGCACAGATACGCAGTATTTT.

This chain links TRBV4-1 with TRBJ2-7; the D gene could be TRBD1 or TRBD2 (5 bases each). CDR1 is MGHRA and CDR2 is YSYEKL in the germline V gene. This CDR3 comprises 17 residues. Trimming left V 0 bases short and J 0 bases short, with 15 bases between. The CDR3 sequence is CASSQDDGASHSYEQYF. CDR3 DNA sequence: TGCGCCAGCAGCCAAGATGACGGGGCTAGCCACTCCTACGAGCAGTACTTC.

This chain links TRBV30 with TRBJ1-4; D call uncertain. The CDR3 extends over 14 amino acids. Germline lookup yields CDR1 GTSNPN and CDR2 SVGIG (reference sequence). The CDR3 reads CAQESSATNEKLFF. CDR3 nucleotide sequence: TGTGCGCAGGAGAGCTCTGCAACTAATGAAAAACTGTTTTTT.

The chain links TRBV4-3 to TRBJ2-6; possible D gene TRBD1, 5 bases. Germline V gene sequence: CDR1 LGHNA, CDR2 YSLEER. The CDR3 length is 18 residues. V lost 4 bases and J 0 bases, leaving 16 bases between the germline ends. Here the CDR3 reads CASSPRARVPSGANVLTF. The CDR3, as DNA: TGCGCCAGCAGCCCCAGGGCACGGGTGCCCTCTGGGGCCAACGTCCTGACTTTC.

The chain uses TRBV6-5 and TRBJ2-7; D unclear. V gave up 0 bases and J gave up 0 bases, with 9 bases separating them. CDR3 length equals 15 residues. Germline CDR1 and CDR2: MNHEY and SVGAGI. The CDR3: CASSYSAAPSYEQYF. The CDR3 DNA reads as TGTGCCAGCAGTTACTCCGCAGCCCCCTCCTACGAGCAGTACTTC.

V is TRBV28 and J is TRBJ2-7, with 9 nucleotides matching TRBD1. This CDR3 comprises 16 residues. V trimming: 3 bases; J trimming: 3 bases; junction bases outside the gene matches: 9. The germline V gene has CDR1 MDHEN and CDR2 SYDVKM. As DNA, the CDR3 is TGTGCCAGCAGTTTCTTTTTCTACAGGGGGCTCTACGAGCAGTACTTC. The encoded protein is CASSFFFYRGLYEQYF. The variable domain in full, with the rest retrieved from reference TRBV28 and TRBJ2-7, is DVKVTQSSRYLVKRTGEKVFLECVQDMDHENMFWYRQDPGLGLRLIYFSYDVKMKEKGDIPEGYSVSREKKERFSLILESASTNQTSMYLCASSFFFYRGLYEQYFGPGTRLTVT.